This TCR beta chain was identified during a study of Graves' ophthalmopathy and Graves' hyperthyroidism. V lost 0 bases to trimming and J lost 7 bases; unmatched junction nucleotides: 12. The V gene's germline CDR1 is DFQATT and CDR2 SNEGSKA (reference sequence). The CDR3 consists of 15 residues. Study-wide results and caveats: Clonotypes were expanded in thyroid at above 0.001 frequency, and most also appeared in blood.

Details on this clonotype: Its antigen is unknown.

For repertoire sequencing, the TCR beta CDR3 regions were amplified from RNA transcripts. HTBI-primed RT-PCR formed the first round, and a multiplex PCR formed the second. MiXCR, run by TCRdb on the multiplex PCR reads, gives a single entry per CDR3 protein. The profile shows about 600,000 distinct CDR3 sequences, 35% to 40% of them singletons. Thyroid ultrasound, orbital computed tomography, TRAb, serum thyroxine and clinical symptoms formed the basis of diagnosis. The clonotype originates from an adult man with Graves' hyperthyroidism. The rearrangement joins TRBV20-1 to TRBJ2-7, with 7 bases fitting TRBD2. Sequencing used peripheral blood or thyroid tissue (not recorded which). The chain's CDR3 is CSARDPASGYNEQYF. As DNA, the CDR3 is TGCAGTGCTAGAGATCCGGCTAGCGGATACAATGAGCAGTACTTC.